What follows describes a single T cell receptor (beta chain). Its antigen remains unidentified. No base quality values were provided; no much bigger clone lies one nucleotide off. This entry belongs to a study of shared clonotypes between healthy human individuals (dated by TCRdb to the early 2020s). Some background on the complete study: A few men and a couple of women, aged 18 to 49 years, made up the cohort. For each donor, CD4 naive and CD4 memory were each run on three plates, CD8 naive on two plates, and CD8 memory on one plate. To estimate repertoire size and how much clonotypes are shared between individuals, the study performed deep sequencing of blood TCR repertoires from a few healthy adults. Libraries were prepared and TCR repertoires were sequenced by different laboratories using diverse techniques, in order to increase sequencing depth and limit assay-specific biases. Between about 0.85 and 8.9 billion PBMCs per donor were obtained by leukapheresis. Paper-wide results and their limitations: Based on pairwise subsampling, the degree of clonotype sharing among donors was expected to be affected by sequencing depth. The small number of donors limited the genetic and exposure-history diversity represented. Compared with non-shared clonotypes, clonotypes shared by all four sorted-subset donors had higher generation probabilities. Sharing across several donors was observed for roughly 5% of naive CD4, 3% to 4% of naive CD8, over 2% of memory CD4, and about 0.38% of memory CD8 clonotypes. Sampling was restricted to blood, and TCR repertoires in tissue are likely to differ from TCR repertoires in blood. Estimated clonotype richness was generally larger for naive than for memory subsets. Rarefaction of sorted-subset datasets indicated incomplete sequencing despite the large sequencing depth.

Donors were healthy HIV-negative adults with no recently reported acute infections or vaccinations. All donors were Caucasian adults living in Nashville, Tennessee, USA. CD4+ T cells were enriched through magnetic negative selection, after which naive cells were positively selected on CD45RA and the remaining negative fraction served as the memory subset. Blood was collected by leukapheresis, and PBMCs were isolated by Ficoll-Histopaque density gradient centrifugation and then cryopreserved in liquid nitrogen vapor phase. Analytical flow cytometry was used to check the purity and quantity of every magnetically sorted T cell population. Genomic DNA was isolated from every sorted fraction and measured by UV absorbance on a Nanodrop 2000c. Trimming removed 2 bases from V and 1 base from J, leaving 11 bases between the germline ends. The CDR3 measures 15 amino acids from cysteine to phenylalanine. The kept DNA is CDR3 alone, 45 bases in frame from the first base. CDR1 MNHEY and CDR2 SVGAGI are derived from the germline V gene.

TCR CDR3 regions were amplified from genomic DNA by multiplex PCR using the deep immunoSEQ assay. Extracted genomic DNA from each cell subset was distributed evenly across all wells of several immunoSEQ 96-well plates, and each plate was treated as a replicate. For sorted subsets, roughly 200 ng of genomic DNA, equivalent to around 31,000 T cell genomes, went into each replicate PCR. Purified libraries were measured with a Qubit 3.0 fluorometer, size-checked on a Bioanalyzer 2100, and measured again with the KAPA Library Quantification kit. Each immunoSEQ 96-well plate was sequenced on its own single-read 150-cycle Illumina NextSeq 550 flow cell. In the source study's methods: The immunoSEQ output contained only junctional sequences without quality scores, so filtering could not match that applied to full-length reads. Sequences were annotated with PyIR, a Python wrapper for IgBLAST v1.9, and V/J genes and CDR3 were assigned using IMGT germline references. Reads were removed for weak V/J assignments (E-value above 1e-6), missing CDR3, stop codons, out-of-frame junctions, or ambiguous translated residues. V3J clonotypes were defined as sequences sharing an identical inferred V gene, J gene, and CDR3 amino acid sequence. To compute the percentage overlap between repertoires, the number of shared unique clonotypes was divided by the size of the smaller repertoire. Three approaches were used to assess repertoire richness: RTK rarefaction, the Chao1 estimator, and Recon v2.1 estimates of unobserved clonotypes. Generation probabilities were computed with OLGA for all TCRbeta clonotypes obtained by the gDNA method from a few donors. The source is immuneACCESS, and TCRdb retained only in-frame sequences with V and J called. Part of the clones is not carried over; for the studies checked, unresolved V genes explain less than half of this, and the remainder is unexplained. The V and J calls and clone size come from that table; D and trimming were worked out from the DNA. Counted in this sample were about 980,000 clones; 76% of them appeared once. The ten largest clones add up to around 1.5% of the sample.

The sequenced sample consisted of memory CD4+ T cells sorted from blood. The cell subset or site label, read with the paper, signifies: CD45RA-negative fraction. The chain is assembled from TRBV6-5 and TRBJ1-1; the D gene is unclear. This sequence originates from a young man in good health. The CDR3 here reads CASSYTIQRNTEAFF. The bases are TGTGCCAGCAGTTACACGATTCAACGGAACACTGAAGCTTTCTTT.